Sequencing of this T cell receptor beta chain was carried out in a study of blood T cell repertoires in COVID-19. In the study overall: The United States, Italy and Spain were the sources of the acute and convalescent COVID-19 samples. In each case, the material was cDNA or gDNA derived from T cells, B-cell-depleted T cells, or PBMCs.

Libraries were prepared by immunoSEQ multiplex PCR; TCRdb keeps only in-frame clonotypes and omits some of them. The sample carries around 200,000 clones, about 89% recorded once. CDR3 size: 13 residues. V was cut by 0 bases and J by 5 bases, with 8 bases left in between. The germline CDR1 and CDR2 sequences are SGHNT and YYREEE (reference sequence). The chain joins TRBV5-4 to TRBJ1-2; D gene ambiguous. The source material was peripheral blood. The TCR sequence derives from a man aged 65 to 79 with acute or convalescent COVID-19. CDR3 in DNA: TGTGCCAGCAGCTTGGGTAAGCCATATGGCTACACCTTC. This codes for CASSLGKPYGYTF.